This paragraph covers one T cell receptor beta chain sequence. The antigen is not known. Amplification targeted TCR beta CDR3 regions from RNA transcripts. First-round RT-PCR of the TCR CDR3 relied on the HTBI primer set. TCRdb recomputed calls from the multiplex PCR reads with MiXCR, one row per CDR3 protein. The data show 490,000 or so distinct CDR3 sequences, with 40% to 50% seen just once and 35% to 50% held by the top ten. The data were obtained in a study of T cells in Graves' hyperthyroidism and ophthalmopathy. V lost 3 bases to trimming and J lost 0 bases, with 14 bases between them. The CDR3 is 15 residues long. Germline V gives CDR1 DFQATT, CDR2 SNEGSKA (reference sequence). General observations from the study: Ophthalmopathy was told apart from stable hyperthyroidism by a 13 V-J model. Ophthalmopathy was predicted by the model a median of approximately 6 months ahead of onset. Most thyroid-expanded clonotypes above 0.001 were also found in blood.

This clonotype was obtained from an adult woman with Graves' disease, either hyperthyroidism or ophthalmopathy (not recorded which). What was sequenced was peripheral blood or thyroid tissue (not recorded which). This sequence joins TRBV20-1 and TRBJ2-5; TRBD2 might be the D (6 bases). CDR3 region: CSARVGGGYQETQYF. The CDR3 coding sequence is TGCAGTGCTAGGGTGGGAGGAGGTTACCAAGAGACCCAGTACTTC.